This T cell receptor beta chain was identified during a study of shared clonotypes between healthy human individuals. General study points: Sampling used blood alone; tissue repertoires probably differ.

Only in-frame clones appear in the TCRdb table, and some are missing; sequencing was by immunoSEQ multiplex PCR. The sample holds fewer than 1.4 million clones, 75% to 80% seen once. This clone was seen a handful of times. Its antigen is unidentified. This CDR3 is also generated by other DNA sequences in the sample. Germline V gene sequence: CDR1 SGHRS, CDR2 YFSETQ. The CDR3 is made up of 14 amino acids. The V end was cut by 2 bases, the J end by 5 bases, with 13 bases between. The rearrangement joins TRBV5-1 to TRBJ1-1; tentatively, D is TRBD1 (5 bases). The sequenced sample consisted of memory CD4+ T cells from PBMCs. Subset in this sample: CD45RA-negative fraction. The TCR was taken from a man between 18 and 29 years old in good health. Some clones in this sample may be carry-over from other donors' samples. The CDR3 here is CASSFAGRGTEAFF. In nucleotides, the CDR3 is TGCGCCAGCAGCTTTGCGGGACGGGGAACTGAAGCTTTCTTT.